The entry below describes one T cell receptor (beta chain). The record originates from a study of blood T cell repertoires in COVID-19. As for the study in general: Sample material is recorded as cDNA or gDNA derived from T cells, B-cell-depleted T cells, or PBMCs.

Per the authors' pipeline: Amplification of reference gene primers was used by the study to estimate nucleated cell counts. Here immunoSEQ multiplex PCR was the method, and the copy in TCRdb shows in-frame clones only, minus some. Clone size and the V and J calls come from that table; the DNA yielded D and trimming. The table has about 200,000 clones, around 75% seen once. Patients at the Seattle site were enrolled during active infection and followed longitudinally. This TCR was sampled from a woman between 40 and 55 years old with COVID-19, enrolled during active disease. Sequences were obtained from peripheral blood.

The CDR3 loop reads CASSFGGRGEKLFF. The CDR3 nucleotides are TGTGCCAGCAGTTTCGGGGGACGGGGTGAAAAACTGTTTTTT. The V gene is TRBV27, the J gene TRBJ1-4; D may be TRBD1 (5 bases). Germline-derived CDR1 and CDR2 are MNHEY and SMNVEV (reference sequence). Trimming removed 3 bases at V and 7 bases at J, with 12 bases between. The CDR3 totals 14 residues.